These T cell receptor beta chains were read from a single sample in a study of OX40 agonist ivuxolimab in advanced cancers. Sequencing was performed with immunoSEQ multiplex PCR; in TCRdb, only in-frame clones are kept and a portion is missing. The table shows 55,000 to 85,000 clones, with 80% occurring only once. This material consisted of CD4+ or CD8+ T cells sorted from blood, taken in a trial of the OX40 agonist ivuxolimab. The receptor set was obtained from an adult with an advanced solid tumor such as melanoma, head and neck, liver or kidney cancer. CDR3s include the opening cysteine and the closing phenylalanine or tryptophan. The order of the fields is clone size, J gene, V gene, D gene, CDR3 protein, CDR3 DNA. A D gene is named only where the DNA matches it firmly. The size entry is marked missing in some rows and otherwise reads once, few, many or a size class.

abundance: -; j_gene: TRBJ1-2; v_gene: TRBV19; d_gene: -; CDR3aa: CASTLGRGVGYTF; CDR3nt: TGTGCCAGTACTCTCGGCCGGGGAGTGGGCTACACCTTC
abundance: once; j_gene: TRBJ2-7; v_gene: TRBV14; d_gene: -; CDR3aa: CASSQSPQGGEQYF; CDR3nt: TGTGCCAGCAGCCAATCGCCCCAAGGGGGGGAGCAGTACTTC
abundance: -; j_gene: TRBJ1-1; v_gene: TRBV7-9; d_gene: -; CDR3aa: CASNGGGSTEAFF; CDR3nt: TGTGCCAGCAACGGGGGCGGGAGCACTGAAGCTTTCTTT
abundance: -; j_gene: TRBJ1-1; v_gene: TRBV28; d_gene: -; CDR3aa: CATKTAHTEAFF; CDR3nt: TGTGCCACCAAGACAGCTCACACTGAAGCTTTCTTT
abundance: few; j_gene: TRBJ1-2; v_gene: TRBV19; d_gene: -; CDR3aa: CASTPNVGSGIYGYTF; CDR3nt: TGTGCCAGTACCCCCAATGTGGGGTCGGGGATCTATGGCTACACCTTC
abundance: once; j_gene: TRBJ2-1; v_gene: TRBV9; d_gene: TRBD2; CDR3aa: CASSPIAGGYNEQFF; CDR3nt: TGTGCCAGCAGCCCTATAGCGGGGGGATACAATGAGCAGTTCTTC
abundance: -; j_gene: TRBJ2-1; v_gene: TRBV7-2; d_gene: TRBD2; CDR3aa: CASSLGLAGGRNEQFF; CDR3nt: TGTGCCAGCAGCTTAGGACTAGCGGGGGGGCGTAATGAGCAGTTCTTC
abundance: -; j_gene: TRBJ2-7; v_gene: TRBV19; d_gene: -; CDR3aa: CASTASGRTYEQYF; CDR3nt: TGTGCCAGTACGGCCTCGGGTCGCACCTACGAGCAGTACTTC
abundance: -; j_gene: TRBJ1-1; v_gene: TRBV7-9; d_gene: -; CDR3aa: CASLPAGNTEAFF; CDR3nt: TGTGCCAGCTTGCCGGCAGGGAACACTGAAGCTTTCTTT
abundance: -; j_gene: TRBJ2-7; v_gene: TRBV5-1; d_gene: -; CDR3aa: CASSLVNWVEPLSYEQYF; CDR3nt: TGCGCCAGCAGCTTGGTTAACTGGGTGGAACCTCTCTCCTACGAGCAGTACTTC
abundance: few; j_gene: TRBJ1-2; v_gene: TRBV19; d_gene: -; CDR3aa: CASTDLGGYTF; CDR3nt: TGTGCCAGTACCGATCTGGGGGGCTACACCTTC
abundance: -; j_gene: TRBJ2-1; v_gene: TRBV9; d_gene: TRBD2; CDR3aa: CASSGSGTRPSGEQFF; CDR3nt: TGTGCCAGCAGCGGATCCGGGACTAGGCCTTCGGGGGAGCAGTTCTTC
abundance: once; j_gene: TRBJ1-2; v_gene: TRBV2; d_gene: TRBD1; CDR3aa: CASSGSGGYGYTF; CDR3nt: TGTGCCAGCAGTGGGTCAGGGGGTTATGGCTACACCTTC
abundance: -; j_gene: TRBJ1-2; v_gene: TRBV7-9; d_gene: -; CDR3aa: CASSLGLDATNGYTF; CDR3nt: TGTGCCAGCAGCTTAGGGTTGGACGCAACAAACGGCTACACCTTC
abundance: -; j_gene: TRBJ1-1; v_gene: TRBV18; d_gene: -; CDR3aa: CASSPIPSGSSNTEAFF; CDR3nt: TGTGCCAGCTCTCCTATACCATCAGGGAGTTCGAACACTGAAGCTTTCTTT
abundance: -; j_gene: TRBJ2-2; v_gene: TRBV19; d_gene: TRBD1; CDR3aa: CASRRGQGGTGELFF; CDR3nt: TGTGCCAGTAGAAGGGGACAGGGAGGTACCGGGGAGCTGTTTTTT